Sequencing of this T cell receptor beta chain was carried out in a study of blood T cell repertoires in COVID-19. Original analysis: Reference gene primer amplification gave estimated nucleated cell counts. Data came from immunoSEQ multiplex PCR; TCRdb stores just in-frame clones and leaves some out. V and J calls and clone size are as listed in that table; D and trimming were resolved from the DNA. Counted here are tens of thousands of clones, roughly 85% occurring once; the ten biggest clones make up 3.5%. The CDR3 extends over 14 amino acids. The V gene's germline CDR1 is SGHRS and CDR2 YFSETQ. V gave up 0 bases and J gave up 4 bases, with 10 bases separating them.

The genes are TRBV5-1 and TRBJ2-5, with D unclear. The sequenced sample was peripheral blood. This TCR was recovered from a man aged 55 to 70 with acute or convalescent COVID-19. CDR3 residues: CASSLGSPRETQYF. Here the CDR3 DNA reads TGCGCCAGCAGCTTGGGTAGCCCCCGAGAGACCCAGTACTTC.